This T cell receptor (beta chain) was captured by sequencing in a study of OX40 agonist ivuxolimab in advanced cancers. Study context: Ivuxolimab, an antibody that agonizes OX40 (CD134), was administered to the patients. Partial responses were seen in three patients, one with hepatocellular carcinoma and two with cutaneous melanoma. Whole-study findings and limits: Clonal expansion was seen in CD4+ and CD8+ blood T cells by week 6 at 0.1 to 3.0 mg/kg. Low normalized T-cell clonal expansion also characterized some of the nonresponders.

TCRdb's copy holds only in-frame clones and misses some; the assay was immunoSEQ multiplex PCR. The sample holds approximately 39,000 clones, roughly nine tenths seen once. CDR3 size: 12 residues. CDR1 is SGDLS, CDR2 YYNGEE, per germline. V dropped 4 bases and J dropped 6 bases, with 7 bases sitting between them. A note on this clone: Its antigen is not known.

This material consisted of CD4+ or CD8+ T cells sorted from blood, taken in a trial of the OX40 agonist ivuxolimab. The chain uses TRBV9 and TRBJ2-2; no clear D. The sequence derives from an adult with an advanced solid tumor such as melanoma, head and neck, liver or kidney cancer. CDR3 loop: CASSPGSGELFF. As DNA, the CDR3 is TGTGCCAGCAGCCCCGGCTCCGGGGAGCTGTTTTTT.